The present entry profiles one TCR beta chain with its context. This record belongs to a study of blood T cells in healthy people across ages. Trimming took 7 bases from V and 4 from J, leaving 16 bases between them. The CDR3 covers 14 residues. Combining a sample-barcoded 5' primer with a J-beta primer mix, a second PCR ran for about 6 to 11 cycles. TCRdb independently ran MiXCR on the 5' RACE reads; one entry per CDR3 protein. The repertoire holds some 850,000 distinct CDR3 sequences, more than 25% seen once, with 3% in the top ten. Whenever a sample was processed, at least 6.5 million PBMCs were isolated. This same sample was also part of a study on T cells of mothers and their children. As that study records: All RNA that had been extracted was used for cDNA synthesis at around 1.4 ug per 15 ul. Sequencing returned over 9.5 million TCR beta CDR3 reads per mother and some 3 million per child.

The specimen sequenced was blood. This sequence originates from a boy between 10 and 17 years old in good health. J is TRBJ1-1 and V is TRBV12-3 or TRBV12-4; D is undetermined. The CDR3 spells CASITGMVGTEAFF. CDR3 DNA sequence: TGTGCCAGCATCACGGGGATGGTGGGCACTGAAGCTTTCTTT.